The subject of this entry is one TCR beta chain. This record belongs to a study of CD8 T cells in Susac syndrome. Germline lookup yields CDR1 DFQATT and CDR2 SNEGSKA (reference sequence). V gave up 6 bases and J gave up 4 bases; unmatched junction bases: 17. The CDR3 spans 16 residues. RNA was extracted with the RNeasy kit, and a quantity of about 0.5 to 1 ug was reverse transcribed using random hexamers. An immunoSEQ multiplex PCR amplified TCR beta CDR3 over 54 Vbeta and 13 Jbeta. TCRdb independently ran MiXCR on the immunoSEQ multiplex PCR reads; one entry per CDR3 protein. This table holds 140,000 or so distinct CDR3 sequences, approximately 93% found once.

Sequences were obtained from CD4+ T cells from PBMCs. The source of this sequence is a human donor in good health. The chain combines TRBV20-1 with TRBJ2-5, with 7 bases aligning to TRBD1. CDR3 sequence (DNA): TGCAGTGCCCCGCGGAGACAGGGTCGCGTAAGAGAGACCCAGTACTTC. As protein: CSAPRRQGRVRETQYF.